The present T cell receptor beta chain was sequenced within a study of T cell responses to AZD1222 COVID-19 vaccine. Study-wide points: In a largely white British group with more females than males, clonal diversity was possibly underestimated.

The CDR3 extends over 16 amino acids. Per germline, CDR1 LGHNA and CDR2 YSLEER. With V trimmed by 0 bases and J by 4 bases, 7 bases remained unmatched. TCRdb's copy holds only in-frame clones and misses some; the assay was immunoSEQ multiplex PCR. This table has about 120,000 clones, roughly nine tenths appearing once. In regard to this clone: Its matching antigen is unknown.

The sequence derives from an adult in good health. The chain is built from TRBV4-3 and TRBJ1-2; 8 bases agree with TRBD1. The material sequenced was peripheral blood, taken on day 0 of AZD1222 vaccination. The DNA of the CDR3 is TGCGCCAGCAGCCAAGATTCCGGGACAGGAGTCTATGGCTACACCTTC. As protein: CASSQDSGTGVYGYTF.